The sequence of this T cell receptor (beta chain) was determined in a study of long-term antiretroviral therapy in people with HIV. V dropped 5 bases and J dropped 9; count of bases not matched to a gene: 14. This CDR3 has 16 residues. Germline V gene sequence: CDR1 SGHTA, CDR2 FQGNSA. Cryopreserved PBMC samples of about 0.95-10 million cells were used for DNA extraction. Sequencing used immunoSEQ v3.0 at survey level. Profiling relied on immunoSEQ multiplex PCR, and the TCRdb table lists in-frame clones only, not all of them. The sample holds some 28,000 clones, roughly 83% seen once. Sequencing was performed on unsorted PBMCs, taken 2.8 years after starting antiretroviral therapy. This chain joins TRBV7-2 and TRBJ2-7; TRBD2 matches 12 bases. The clonotype was recovered from a man aged 25-45 years with HIV. CDR3 DNA: TGTGCCAGCAGCCTTACTATGCGACTAGCGGGAGCTCGGCAGTACTTC. It is translated as CASSLTMRLAGARQYF.